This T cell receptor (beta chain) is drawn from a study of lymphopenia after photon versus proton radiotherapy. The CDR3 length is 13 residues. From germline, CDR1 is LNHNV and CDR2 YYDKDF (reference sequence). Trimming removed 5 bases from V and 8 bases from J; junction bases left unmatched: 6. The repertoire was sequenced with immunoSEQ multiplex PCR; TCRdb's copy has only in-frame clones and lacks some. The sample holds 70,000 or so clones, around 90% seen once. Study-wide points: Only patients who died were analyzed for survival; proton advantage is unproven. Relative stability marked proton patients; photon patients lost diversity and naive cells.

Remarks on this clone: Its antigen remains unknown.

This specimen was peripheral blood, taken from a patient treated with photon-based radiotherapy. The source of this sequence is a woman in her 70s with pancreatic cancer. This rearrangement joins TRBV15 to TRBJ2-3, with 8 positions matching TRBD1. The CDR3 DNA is TGTGCCACCAGCTGGGGACAGGAGAGTACGCAGTATTTT. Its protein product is CATSWGQESTQYF.